The 18 T cell receptor beta chains below were found in one sample sequenced in a study of T cell responses to AZD1222 COVID-19 vaccine. Assay used: immunoSEQ multiplex PCR; TCRdb lists only in-frame clones, some missing. Of about 160,000 clones in the sample, under 95% were seen once. The sample in question was peripheral blood, obtained 28 days after the second AZD1222 dose. These receptors came from an adult who received the AZD1222 COVID-19 vaccine.

This chain links TRBV5-1 with TRBJ2-2; 8 bases align to TRBD2. This CDR3 region has 15 residues. Germline trimming cut 1 base from V and 6 bases from J; bases unmatched to any gene: 5. The germline CDR1 and CDR2 sequences are SGHRS and YFSETQ. CDR3 coding DNA: TGCGCCAGCAGCTTGCCAGCGGGGGCGTCCGGGGAGCTGTTTTTT. It specifies CASSLPAGASGELFF.

Details on this clone: This CDR3 is also generated by other DNA sequences in the sample. The chain has TRBV9 and TRBJ1-6, with D perhaps TRBD1 (5 bases). Trimming removed 3 bases from V and 7 bases from J, with 11 bases in between. The CDR3 consists of 14 residues. Germline loops: CDR1 SGDLS, CDR2 YYNGEE. The CDR3 loop reads CASSALDSNSPLHF. In nucleotides, the CDR3 is TGTGCCAGCAGCGCTCTCGACAGCAATTCACCCCTCCACTTT. Combining the CDR3 with reference TRBV9 and TRBJ1-6 gives the whole variable domain DSGVTQTPKHLITATGQRVTLRCSPRSGDLSVYWYQQSLDQGLQFLIQYYNGEERAKGNILERFSAQQFPDLHSELNLSSLELGDSALYFCASSALDSNSPLHFGNGTRLTVT.

The rearrangement links TRBV6-5 to TRBJ1-2, with 10 bases identical to TRBD1. This CDR3 spans 15 amino acids. The V gene end was trimmed by 6 bases and the J gene end by 6 bases; junction bases not matched to a gene: 10. From germline, CDR1 is MNHEY and CDR2 SVGAGI. The CDR3: CASSLLLGTGDGYTF. The CDR3 DNA follows: TGTGCCAGCAGCCTACTTCTTGGGACAGGGGATGGCTACACCTTC.

The J gene is TRBJ1-2, the V gene TRBV20-1; D may be TRBD1 (5 bases). Germline values: CDR1 DFQATT, CDR2 SNEGSKA (reference sequence). The CDR3 extends over 13 amino acids. V lost 3 bases and J 2 bases, leaving 10 bases between the germline ends. For the CDR3, the DNA is TGCAGTGCTAGTGATACAGGAAACTATGGCTACACCTTC. This translates into CSASDTGNYGYTF.

V gene TRBV12-3 or TRBV12-4 combines with J gene TRBJ2-1; no reliable D call. Trimming stripped 6 bases from V and 2 bases from J, with 8 bases between. This CDR3 contains 13 residues. The CDR3 sequence: CASSRLAYNEQFF. As DNA, the CDR3 is TGTGCCAGCAGCCGTCTGGCCTACAATGAGCAGTTCTTC.

The gene calls are TRBV4-1 and TRBJ1-1, with no clear D. Germline assignment: CDR1 MGHRA and CDR2 YSYEKL. The CDR3 has 15 amino acids. V was clipped by 0 bases and J by 1 base, with 9 bases between them. CDR3 protein: CASSQDRSENTEAFF. The DNA of the CDR3 is TGCGCCAGCAGCCAAGATCGGAGCGAGAACACTGAAGCTTTCTTT.

V usage is TRBV5-6 and J usage is TRBJ1-1; tentatively, D is TRBD1 (6 bases). The CDR3 consists of 13 residues. V lost 4 bases and J lost 5, with 12 bases in between. CDR1 SGHDT and CDR2 YYEEEE come from the germline V gene. This chain's CDR3 is CASSLKGGTEAFF. Written as DNA, the CDR3 is TGTGCCAGCAGCCTGAAAGGGGGAACTGAAGCTTTCTTT.

The chain combines TRBV7-2 with TRBJ1-3, with D perhaps matching TRBD1 (5 bases). This CDR3 has 16 residues. Trimming took 3 bases from V and 0 from J, leaving 12 bases between them. Germline loops: CDR1 SGHTA, CDR2 FQGNSA. The CDR3 sequence: CASSLGQGSSGNTIYF. CDR3 coding DNA: TGTGCCAGCAGCTTGGGTCAGGGCTCCTCTGGAAACACCATATATTTT.

The genes are TRBV5-1 and TRBJ2-5; D could derive from TRBD1 or TRBD2 (5 bases each). Germline V gene data show CDR1 as SGHRS and CDR2 as YFSETQ. This CDR3 is built from 18 residues. Trimming cost V 0 bases and J 2 bases, with 20 bases left between them. The CDR3 spells CASSLVGARGPGQETQYF. The CDR3 DNA follows: TGCGCCAGCAGCTTGGTTGGGGCCCGGGGACCCGGGCAAGAGACCCAGTACTTC.

The chain is built from TRBV20-1 and TRBJ1-2; D unclear. Germline-derived CDR1 and CDR2 are DFQATT and SNEGSKA (reference sequence). CDR3 size: 13 residues. V lost 3 bases and J 2 bases, leaving 10 bases between the germline ends. The CDR3 nucleotides are TGCAGTGCTAGTGGAGGGCCGAACTATGGCTACACCTTC. Its protein product is CSASGGPNYGYTF.

The CDR3: CASSLTAVNTEAFF. In DNA form, the CDR3 reads TGTGCCAGCAGCTTAACCGCCGTGAACACTGAAGCTTTCTTT. V is TRBV13 and J is TRBJ1-1; D ambiguous. This CDR3 has 14 residues. The germline gives CDR1 PRHDT, CDR2 FYEKMQ (reference sequence). Trimming took 2 bases from V and 0 from J, leaving 7 bases between them.

This chain uses TRBV10-1 with TRBJ2-2; 9 bases are shared with TRBD2. In germline, CDR1 is WNHNN, CDR2 SYGVQD (reference sequence). The CDR3 covers 16 residues. Trimming cost V 4 bases and J 0 bases; bases outside gene matches: 3. The CDR3 region is CASSATSGPNTGELFF. The CDR3 DNA reads TGCGCCAGCAGTGCGACTAGCGGCCCGAACACCGGGGAGCTGTTTTTT.

J is TRBJ2-1 and V is TRBV6-5; D unresolved. The length of the CDR3 is 12 residues. Trimming took off 10 bases at V and 6 bases at J, with 13 bases between the two ends. Germline-derived CDR1 and CDR2 are MNHEY and SVGAGI. CDR3 residues: CATLSRRNEQFF. The CDR3 region has the DNA TGTGCCACCCTAAGTCGGCGCAATGAGCAGTTCTTC.

The chain recombines TRBV7-9 with TRBJ1-1; possible D gene TRBD1, 5 bases. Germline assignment: CDR1 SEHNR and CDR2 FQNEAQ (reference sequence). The CDR3 covers 14 residues. With 1 base removed from V and 5 bases from J, the gap between germline ends came to 11 bases. CDR3 residues: CASSLDAGMTEAFF. CDR3 DNA: TGTGCCAGCAGCTTAGATGCAGGGATGACTGAAGCTTTCTTT. Full variable domain (outside the CDR3, taken from reference TRBV7-9 and TRBJ1-1): DTGVSQNPRHKITKRGQNVTFRCDPISEHNRLYWYRQTLGQGPEFLTYFQNEAQLEKSRLLSDRFSAERPKGSFSTLEIQRTEQGDSAMYLCASSLDAGMTEAFFGQGTRLTVV.

This chain joins TRBV27 and TRBJ1-4; D is uncertain. This CDR3 has 14 residues. Trimming shortened V by 2 bases and J by 8 bases, and 12 bases separated the two germline ends. The germline V gene has CDR1 MNHEY and CDR2 SMNVEV (reference sequence). In DNA, the CDR3 is TGTGCCAGCAGTTTACTAACCAATGGGGAAAAACTGTTTTTT. This encodes CASSLLTNGEKLFF.

This chain joins TRBV9 and TRBJ1-3, with 8 bases fitting TRBD1. Germline trimming cut 4 bases from V and 0 bases from J; bases unmatched to any gene: 12. In germline, CDR1 is SGDLS, CDR2 YYNGEE. The CDR3 has 18 residues. DNA of the CDR3: TGTGCCAGCAGCCTTACCATGACAGGGGCCCGCTCTGGAAACACCATATATTTT. It encodes CASSLTMTGARSGNTIYF.

The V call is TRBV25-1, the J call TRBJ1-3; D may be TRBD1 (6 bases). With 6 bases removed from V and 4 bases from J, the gap between germline ends came to 13 bases. CDR3 size: 14 residues. Germline V gene lookup returns CDR1 MGHDK and CDR2 SYGVNS. The CDR3 sequence: CASREAGAGNTIYF. The CDR3 bases are TGTGCCAGCAGGGAGGCGGGGGCCGGAAACACCATATATTTT.

The chain is built from TRBV5-1 and TRBJ2-7; a weak D match, TRBD2 (8 bases). This CDR3 has 14 residues. Trimming pared 4 bases from V and 2 bases from J, leaving 13 bases between. CDR1 SGHRS and CDR2 YFSETQ come from the germline V gene. The CDR3 sequence is CASSPGGTAYEQYF. DNA for the CDR3: TGCGCCAGCAGCCCGGGGGGGACAGCCTACGAGCAGTACTTC.